Each of the 27 T cell receptor beta chains below was sequenced from the same sample in a study of blood T cell repertoires in COVID-19. Only in-frame clones appear in the TCRdb table, and some are missing; sequencing was by immunoSEQ multiplex PCR. There are about 160,000 clones in the sample; about 85% occur only once, and roughly 1.2% lies in the top ten. The sample taken for sequencing was peripheral blood. These receptors originate from a man aged 55 to 69 who had recovered from COVID-19.

This clone was picked up one time. V usage is TRBV24-1 and J usage is TRBJ1-2; possible D gene TRBD1, 6 bases. The V end lost 3 bases, the J end lost 3 bases, and 16 bases lay between the germline ends. CDR1 is KGHDR and CDR2 is SFDVKD in the germline V gene. There are 16 residues in the CDR3. The CDR3, as DNA: TGTGCCACCAGTGATCAGACAGGCCGCTGGGACTATGGCTACACCTTC. Translated, it gives CATSDQTGRWDYGYTF.

The table lists this clone with a count of one. This chain connects TRBV19 to TRBJ2-1, with unresolved D. The V gene's germline CDR1 is LNHDA and CDR2 SQIVND (reference sequence). V dropped 8 bases and J dropped 7 bases, with 12 bases sitting between them. The CDR3 runs 12 residues. The CDR3 DNA reads TGTGCCAGTCAAAACCCTAGAAATGAGCAGTTCTTC. This sequence encodes CASQNPRNEQFF.

The chain carries TRBV10-3 and TRBJ2-5, with 9 bases matching TRBD1. With 6 bases clipped from V and 2 bases from J, the junction kept 7 bases outside the gene matches. Germline values: CDR1 ENHRY, CDR2 SYGVKD. This CDR3 comprises 15 residues. The CDR3: CAIRRTGEIQETQYF. CDR3 coding DNA: TGTGCCATCAGAAGGACAGGGGAGATACAAGAGACCCAGTACTTC.

The rearrangement uses TRBV4-1 and TRBJ1-2; 8 bases line up with TRBD1. Trimming took 2 bases from V and 0 from J; bases not matched to a gene: 8. Per germline, CDR1 MGHRA and CDR2 YSYEKL. The CDR3 has 17 residues. For the CDR3, the DNA is TGCGCCAGCAGCCAAACGCACAGGGGGGTTACTAACTATGGCTACACCTTC. Translating gives CASSQTHRGVTNYGYTF.

As regards this clone: In the same sample, other DNA sequences code for this CDR3. J is TRBJ1-1 and V is TRBV7-2; D uncertain. Germline assignment: CDR1 SGHTA and CDR2 FQGNSA. V shed 5 bases and J shed 4 bases, with 11 bases lying between them. CDR3 size: 13 residues. The DNA for the CDR3 is TGTGCCAGCAGCCCCCAAGGAGGCACTGAAGCTTTCTTT. It translates to CASSPQGGTEAFF.

The chain combines TRBV18 with TRBJ2-2, with 10 bases lining up with TRBD1. The V segment lost 6 bases and the J segment 2 bases; nucleotides outside the gene matches: 6. Germline lookup yields CDR1 KGHSH and CDR2 LQKENI. This CDR3 is 16 amino acids long. The CDR3: CASSPGQGTNTGELFF. Written as DNA, the CDR3 is TGTGCCAGCTCCCCGGGACAGGGGACCAACACCGGGGAGCTGTTTTTT.

This clone was seen a handful of times. The chain joins TRBV12-3 or TRBV12-4 to TRBJ1-2, with D uncertain. Between the trimmed V and J ends, which lost 7 bases and 8 bases, there was a span of 11 bases. The CDR3 is 11 amino acids. The CDR3 DNA is TGTGCCAGCACCCTCGGGAGGGGCTACACCTTC. Translating gives CASTLGRGYTF.

This sequence joins TRBV29-1 and TRBJ2-7; 7 nucleotides match TRBD1. The CDR3 totals 14 residues. Unmatched junction bases numbered 12, after V lost 6 bases and J lost 4 bases. CDR1 and CDR2 (germline): SQVTM, ANQGSEA. The CDR3 spells CSVYDRDLGYEQYF. CDR3 DNA: TGCAGCGTCTACGACAGGGATCTGGGATACGAGCAGTACTTC.

V and J are TRBV4-1 and TRBJ1-5; D gene unclear. Germline V gene data show CDR1 as MGHRA and CDR2 as YSYEKL. Trimming stripped 0 bases from V and 0 bases from J, with 12 bases between. The CDR3 runs to 17 residues. CDR3: CASSQETDTYSNQPQHF. The CDR3, as DNA: TGCGCCAGCAGCCAAGAGACCGACACATATAGCAATCAGCCCCAGCATTTT.

The genes are TRBV2 and TRBJ1-2, with D hard to call. V was trimmed by 5 bases and J by 9 bases, leaving 22 bases between them. The CDR3 consists of 15 residues. CDR1 and CDR2 from the germline V gene are SNHLY and FYNNEI. The CDR3 DNA follows: TGTGCCAGCAGTCCCCCTCGGGTCCATTCCACCAGCTACACCTTC. This gives the protein CASSPPRVHSTSYTF.

The V and J genes are TRBV27 and TRBJ1-3; 7 bases match TRBD1. CDR3 size: 16 residues. The junction had 13 bases not matched to a gene; V was cut back by 7 bases and J by 4 bases. Germline V gene lookup returns CDR1 MNHEY and CDR2 SMNVEV (reference sequence). As DNA, the CDR3 is TGTGCCAGCAAACCTCGACAGGGTTTCGTGGGAAACACCATATATTTT. Amino acid sequence: CASKPRQGFVGNTIYF.

The V call is TRBV27, the J call TRBJ1-5; the match to TRBD1 covers 9 bases. This CDR3 spans 13 amino acids. The J segment lost 6 bases and the V segment lost 8 bases, leaving 5 bases of the junction unmatched. Germline V gene sequence: CDR1 MNHEY, CDR2 SMNVEV (reference sequence). CDR3: CASGTGHPQPQHF. In DNA, the CDR3 is TGTGCCAGCGGGACAGGGCATCCTCAGCCCCAGCATTTT.

The rearrangement links TRBV15 to TRBJ2-3; TRBD2 agrees at 10 bases. CDR1 and CDR2 from the germline V gene are LNHNV and YYDKDF (reference sequence). CDR3 length: 17 amino acids. V lost 3 bases and J lost 3; bases outside the gene matches: 9. CDR3 loop: CATSRRVAGGRTDTQYF. The CDR3 DNA reads as TGTGCCACCAGCAGGAGGGTAGCGGGGGGACGAACAGATACGCAGTATTTT.

The chain combines TRBV9 with TRBJ2-5, with TRBD2 as a possible D gene (11 bases). The germline V and J ends were trimmed by 7 bases and 1 base, with 23 bases remaining between them. The germline V gene encodes CDR1 SGDLS and CDR2 YYNGEE. This CDR3 spans 17 amino acids. The CDR3 here is CASDRGLAGGIQETQYF. CDR3 nucleotides: TGTGCCAGCGACAGGGGGCTAGCGGGGGGCATCCAAGAGACCCAGTACTTC.

Of note for this clone: One end of the junction varies from germline; a read error may be responsible. The rearrangement joins TRBV12-5 to TRBJ1-1, with D perhaps matching TRBD1 (5 bases). The germline V gene has CDR1 LGHNT and CDR2 FRNRAP. The CDR3 extends over 12 amino acids. The CDR3 region has the DNA TGTGCCAGTGCCCAGGGAGGAACTGAAGCTTTCTTT. Amino acid sequence: CASAQGGTEAFF.

The genes are TRBV11-3 and TRBJ1-1; D possibly corresponds to TRBD1 (6 bases). Germline V gene lookup returns CDR1 SGHNT and CDR2 YENEEA. This CDR3 contains 19 residues. The V end lost 6 bases, the J end lost 3 bases, and 29 bases lay between the germline ends. CDR3 DNA: TGTGCCAGCAGTTCAACGGCGGACAGATTTGCTATGGGGGACACTGAAGCTTTCTTT. The encoded protein is CASSSTADRFAMGDTEAFF.

The chain has TRBV10-1 and TRBJ2-1, with a tentative D call TRBD2 (7 bases). V was clipped by 0 bases and J by 4 bases, with 19 bases between them. Germline lookup yields CDR1 WNHNN and CDR2 SYGVQD (reference sequence). This CDR3 is 18 amino acids long. The CDR3 region has the DNA TGCGCCAGCAGTGAGTCGAAGGCGGGGGCCGCCAATTACAATGAGCAGTTCTTC. The encoded protein is CASSESKAGAANYNEQFF.

The chain links TRBV11-2 to TRBJ1-4; 7 bases match TRBD1. The CDR3 has 18 amino acids. CDR1 SGHAT and CDR2 FQNNGV come from the germline V gene. The V gene end was trimmed by 6 bases and the J gene end by 6 bases; junction bases not matched to a gene: 19. The CDR3 sequence: CASRNLRGRGSRHEKLFF. CDR3 bases: TGTGCCAGCAGGAATCTCCGAGGCAGGGGGTCACGGCATGAAAAACTGTTTTTT.

This chain links TRBV6-5 with TRBJ1-5; 7 positions match TRBD1. V lost 8 bases and J lost 4; bases outside the gene matches: 5. The CDR3 totals 13 residues. Germline V lookup: CDR1 MNHEY, CDR2 SVGAGI. The CDR3 DNA is TGTGCCAGCCGCGCAGGGGGAAATCAGCCCCAGCATTTT. It specifies CASRAGGNQPQHF.

The gene calls are TRBV6-5 and TRBJ1-5; TRBD1 is a possible D gene (5 bases). The CDR3 runs 14 residues. Trimming removed 6 bases at V and 5 bases at J, with 14 bases between. In germline, CDR1 is MNHEY, CDR2 SVGAGI. CDR3 protein: CASRSGQGYQPQHF. In nucleotides, the CDR3 is TGTGCCAGCAGAAGTGGGCAGGGTTATCAGCCCCAGCATTTT.

The chain has TRBV2 and TRBJ1-1; tentative D call: TRBD1 (6 bases). CDR3 size: 12 residues. V gave up 8 bases and J gave up 11 bases, with 18 bases separating them. Looked up from germline, CDR1 is SNHLY and CDR2 is FYNNEI. The CDR3 DNA reads TGTGCCAGCCTAATTGAAGGGGGACGGGCTTTCTTT. Amino acids: CASLIEGGRAFF.

The chain combines TRBV7-6 with TRBJ1-1; 9 bases align to TRBD1. Trimming at V came to 5 bases and at J to 5 bases, leaving 6 bases not matched to a gene. This CDR3 region has 14 residues. CDR1 is SGHVS and CDR2 is FNYEAQ in the germline V gene. The CDR3 protein is CASSQGQGWTEAFF. The CDR3 DNA is TGTGCCAGCAGCCAGGGACAGGGATGGACTGAAGCTTTCTTT.

The CDR3: CASRQGQGENYGYTF. The CDR3 nucleotides are TGTGCCAGTAGGCAAGGACAGGGAGAAAACTATGGCTACACCTTC. The J gene is TRBJ1-2, the V gene TRBV19, with TRBD1 matching over 8 bases. V trimming: 6 bases; J trimming: 2 bases; junction bases outside the gene matches: 8. This CDR3 region has 15 residues. The germline V gene encodes CDR1 LNHDA and CDR2 SQIVND (reference sequence). Using reference TRBV19 and TRBJ1-2 for the parts outside the CDR3, the full variable domain is DGGITQSPKYLFRKEGQNVTLSCEQNLNHDAMYWYRQDPGQGLRLIYYSQIVNDFQKGDIAEGYSVSREKKESFPLTVTSAQKNPTAFYLCASRQGQGENYGYTFGSGTRLTVV.

The gene calls are TRBV29-1 and TRBJ1-1; the D is unclear. Germline CDR1 and CDR2: SQVTM and ANQGSEA. V dropped 7 bases and J dropped 2 bases, with 14 bases sitting between them. CDR3 length: 13 residues. The CDR3 is CSALRAGNTEAFF. DNA of the CDR3: TGCAGCGCCCTGAGGGCCGGAAACACTGAAGCTTTCTTT.

This chain links TRBV12-3 or TRBV12-4 with TRBJ2-7; possible D gene TRBD1, 6 bases. V lost 3 bases to trimming and J lost 6 bases, with 12 bases between them. This CDR3 is built from 13 residues. The DNA of the CDR3 is TGTGCCAGCAGTTTTCACAGGGATGGCGAGCAGTACTTC. It encodes CASSFHRDGEQYF.

The chain joins TRBV7-3 to TRBJ2-1; 10 bases match TRBD2. V shed 1 base, J shed 8 bases, and the junction held 11 bases outside the gene matches. The CDR3 consists of 17 residues. Germline loops: CDR1 SGHTA, CDR2 FQGTGA. CDR3 in DNA: TGTGCCAGCAGCTTAAAGGCGTCAAGCGGGGGGGCCCATGAGCAGTTCTTC. It yields the protein CASSLKASSGGAHEQFF.

The rearrangement links TRBV7-6 to TRBJ2-4, with 7 bases matching TRBD1. CDR1 is SGHVS, CDR2 FNYEAQ, per germline. Trimming cost V 0 bases and J 3 bases; bases outside gene matches: 11. The length of the CDR3 is 18 residues. CDR3 amino acids: CASSLAVRGPLYKNIQYF. The CDR3 DNA sequence: TGTGCCAGCAGCTTAGCGGTGAGGGGGCCCCTTTACAAAAACATTCAGTACTTC.